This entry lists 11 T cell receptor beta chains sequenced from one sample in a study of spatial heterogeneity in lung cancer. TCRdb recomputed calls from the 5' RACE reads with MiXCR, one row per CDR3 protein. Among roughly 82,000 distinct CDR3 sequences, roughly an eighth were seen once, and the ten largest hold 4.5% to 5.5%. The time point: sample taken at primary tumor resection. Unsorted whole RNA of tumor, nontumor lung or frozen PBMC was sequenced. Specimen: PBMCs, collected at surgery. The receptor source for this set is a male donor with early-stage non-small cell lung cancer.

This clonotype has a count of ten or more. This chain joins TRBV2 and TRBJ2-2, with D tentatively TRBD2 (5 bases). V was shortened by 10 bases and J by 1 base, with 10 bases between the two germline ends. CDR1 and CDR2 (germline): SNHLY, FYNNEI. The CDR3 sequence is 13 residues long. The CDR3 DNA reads TGTGCCACCAACGAGGGGAACACCGGGGAGCTGTTTTTT. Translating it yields CATNEGNTGELFF.

In nucleotides, the CDR3 is TGTGCCAGCAGACCCGGTCCGGGACCCAATGAGCAGTTCTTC. It yields the protein CASRPGPGPNEQFF. The rearrangement links TRBV7-2 to TRBJ2-1; D tentatively fits TRBD1 or TRBD2 (5 bases each). The CDR3 contains 14 residues. Germline-derived CDR1 and CDR2 are SGHTA and FQGNSA. Trimming cost V 6 bases and J 6 bases, with 15 bases left between them.

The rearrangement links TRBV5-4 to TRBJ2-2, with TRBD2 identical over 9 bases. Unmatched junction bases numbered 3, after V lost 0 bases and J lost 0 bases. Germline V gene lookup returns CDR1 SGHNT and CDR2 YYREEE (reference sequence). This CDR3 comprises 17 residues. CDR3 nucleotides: TGTGCCAGCAGCTTGGGAGCGGGGGGCACGAACACCGGGGAGCTGTTTTTT. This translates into CASSLGAGGTNTGELFF.

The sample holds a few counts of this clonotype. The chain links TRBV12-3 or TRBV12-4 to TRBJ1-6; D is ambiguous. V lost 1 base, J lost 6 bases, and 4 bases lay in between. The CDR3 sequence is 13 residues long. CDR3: CASSLGVNSPLHF. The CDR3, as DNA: TGTGCCAGCAGTTTAGGAGTTAATTCACCCCTCCACTTT.

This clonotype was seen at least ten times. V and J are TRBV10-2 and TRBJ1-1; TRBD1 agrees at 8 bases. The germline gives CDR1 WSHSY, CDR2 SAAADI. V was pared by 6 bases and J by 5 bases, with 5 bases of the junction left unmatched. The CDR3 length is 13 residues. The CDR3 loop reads CASRQGGRTEAFF. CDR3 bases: TGCGCCAGCAGACAGGGGGGGAGGACTGAAGCTTTCTTT.

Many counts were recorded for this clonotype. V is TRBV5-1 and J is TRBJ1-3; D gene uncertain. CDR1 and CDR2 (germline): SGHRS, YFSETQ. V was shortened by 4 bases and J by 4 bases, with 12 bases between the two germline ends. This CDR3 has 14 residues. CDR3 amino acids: CASSAGIYGNTIYF. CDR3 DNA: TGCGCCAGCAGCGCCGGGATCTACGGAAACACCATATATTTT.

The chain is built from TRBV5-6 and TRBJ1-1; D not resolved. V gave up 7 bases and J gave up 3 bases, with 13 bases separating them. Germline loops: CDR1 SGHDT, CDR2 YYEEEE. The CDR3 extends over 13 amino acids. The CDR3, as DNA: TGTGCCAGCGCCGGGGTTCTCCACACTGAAGCTTTCTTT. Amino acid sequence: CASAGVLHTEAFF.

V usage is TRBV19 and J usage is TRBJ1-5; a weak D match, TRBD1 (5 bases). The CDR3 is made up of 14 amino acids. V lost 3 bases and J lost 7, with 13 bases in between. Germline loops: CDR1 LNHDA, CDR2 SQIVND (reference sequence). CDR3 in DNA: TGTGCCAGTAGTATGCCCCCAGGGAGACAGCCCCAGCATTTT. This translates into CASSMPPGRQPQHF.

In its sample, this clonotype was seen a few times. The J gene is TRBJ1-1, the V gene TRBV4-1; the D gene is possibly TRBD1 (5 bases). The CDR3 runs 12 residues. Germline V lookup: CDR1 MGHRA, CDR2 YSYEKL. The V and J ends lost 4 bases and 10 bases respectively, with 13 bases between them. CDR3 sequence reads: CASSPYGTGAFF. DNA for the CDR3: TGCGCCAGCAGCCCCTATGGGACCGGAGCTTTCTTT.

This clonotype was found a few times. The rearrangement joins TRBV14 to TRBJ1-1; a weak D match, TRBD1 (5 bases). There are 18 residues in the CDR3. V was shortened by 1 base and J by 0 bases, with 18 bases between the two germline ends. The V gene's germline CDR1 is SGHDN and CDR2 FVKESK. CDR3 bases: TGTGCCAGCAGCCAAGTACCAGGGACGTGGCTGATGAACACTGAAGCTTTCTTT. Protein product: CASSQVPGTWLMNTEAFF. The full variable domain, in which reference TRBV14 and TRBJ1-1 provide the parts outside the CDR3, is EAGVTQFPSHSVIEKGQTVTLRCDPISGHDNLYWYRRVMGKEIKFLLHFVKESKQDESGMPNNRFLAERTGGTYSTLKVQPAELEDSGVYFCASSQVPGTWLMNTEAFFGQGTRLTVV.

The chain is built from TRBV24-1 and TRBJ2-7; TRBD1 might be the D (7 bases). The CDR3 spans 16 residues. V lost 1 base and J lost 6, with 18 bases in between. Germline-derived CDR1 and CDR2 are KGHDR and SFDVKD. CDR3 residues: CATSDFQGGTSGEQYF. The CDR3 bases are TGTGCCACCAGTGATTTCCAGGGGGGAACGTCCGGCGAGCAGTACTTC.